These 16 T cell receptor beta chains were all obtained from the same sample, sequenced in a study of blood T cell repertoires in COVID-19. Repertoires were generated with immunoSEQ multiplex PCR, while TCRdb's copy carries only in-frame clones and drops some. The data contain hundreds of thousands of clones, less than 90% of them singletons. The sequencing sample was made of peripheral blood. The receptor set was obtained from a woman aged 70-85 years with COVID-19, enrolled during active disease.

This rearrangement joins TRBV19 to TRBJ2-1; 13 bases agree with TRBD2. In germline, CDR1 is LNHDA, CDR2 SQIVND (reference sequence). J lost 4 bases, V lost 4 bases, and 1 base had no gene match. The CDR3 loop spans 15 amino acids. CDR3 region: CASSRLAGGYNEQFF. The CDR3 nucleotides are TGTGCCAGTAGTAGACTAGCGGGGGGATACAATGAGCAGTTCTTC.

J is TRBJ2-5 and V is TRBV18; possible D gene TRBD1, 5 bases. Germline-derived CDR1 and CDR2 are KGHSH and LQKENI. V was shortened by 5 bases and J by 1 base, with 8 bases between the two germline ends. The length of the CDR3 is 13 residues. The CDR3 reads CASSAGFQETQYF. The DNA of the CDR3 is TGTGCCAGCTCAGCAGGGTTCCAAGAGACCCAGTACTTC.

Only a few counts were recorded for this clone. The V call is TRBV7-2, the J call TRBJ1-5; the match to TRBD1 covers 9 bases. This CDR3 region has 17 residues. Unmatched junction bases numbered 8, after V lost 2 bases and J lost 3 bases. Per germline, CDR1 SGHTA and CDR2 FQGNSA. The CDR3 loop reads CASSLQPQGAFNQPQHF. The CDR3 DNA is TGTGCCAGCAGCTTACAGCCACAGGGGGCGTTCAATCAGCCCCAGCATTTT.

The rearrangement joins TRBV4-1 to TRBJ2-5; 8 bases agree with TRBD2. CDR3 length: 18 amino acids. Germline CDR1 and CDR2: MGHRA and YSYEKL. The J segment lost 1 base and the V segment lost 1 base, leaving 11 bases of the junction unmatched. The CDR3 protein is CASSQVTGGTPAQETQYF. The DNA for the CDR3 is TGCGCCAGCAGCCAAGTGACGGGGGGGACCCCCGCCCAAGAGACCCAGTACTTC.

V gene TRBV5-5 combines with J gene TRBJ2-3; D is perhaps TRBD2 (6 bases). The CDR3 length is 14 residues. The V gene's germline CDR1 is SGHKS and CDR2 YYEKEE (reference sequence). The germline V and J ends were trimmed by 5 bases and 6 bases, with 16 bases remaining between them. The CDR3 is CASSSVEGSDTQYF. As DNA, the CDR3 is TGTGCCAGCAGTTCCGTGGAGGGCAGCGATACGCAGTATTTT.

V and J are TRBV7-9 and TRBJ2-7; 15 bases are a match to TRBD2. Germline V CDR1 and CDR2: SEHNR, FQNEAQ (reference sequence). Unmatched junction bases numbered 1, after V lost 4 bases and J lost 6 bases. The CDR3 has 14 residues. The CDR3 loop reads CASSSGLAGGEQYF. CDR3 nucleotide sequence: TGTGCCAGCAGCTCGGGACTAGCGGGGGGCGAGCAGTACTTC.

The chain links TRBV12-5 to TRBJ1-5; D perhaps matches TRBD1 (5 bases). This CDR3 is built from 14 residues. CDR1 and CDR2 from the germline V gene are LGHNT and FRNRAP. The V gene lost 3 bases and the J gene lost 5 bases, with 11 bases spanning the gap. The DNA of the CDR3 is TGTGCTAGTGGTTTCCTTGGGGGGTATCAGCCCCAGCATTTT. The encoded protein is CASGFLGGYQPQHF. Drawing the rest from reference TRBV12-5 and TRBJ1-5, the complete variable domain is DARVTQTPRHKVTEMGQEVTMRCQPILGHNTVFWYRQTMMQGLELLAYFRNRAPLDDSGMPKDRFSAEMPDATLATLKIQPSEPRDSAVYFCASGFLGGYQPQHFGDGTRLSIL.

The rearrangement joins TRBV5-1 to TRBJ2-5; 9 positions match TRBD1. This CDR3 comprises 15 residues. CDR1 and CDR2 from the germline V gene are SGHRS and YFSETQ. V lost 4 bases to trimming and J lost 5 bases; unmatched junction nucleotides: 9. CDR3 region: CASSDQGQGGETQYF. The CDR3 DNA sequence: TGCGCCAGCAGCGACCAGGGACAGGGTGGGGAGACCCAGTACTTC.

This rearrangement joins TRBV23-1 to TRBJ2-7, with a possible D match to TRBD1 (5 bases). TRBV23-1 is identified as an open reading frame with a role that is uncertain. CDR3 size: 13 residues. The CDR3 DNA follows: TGCGCGGGGCTTTCCCCGAAAGCCTACGAGCAGTACTTC. This codes for CAGLSPKAYEQYF.

This sequence joins TRBV4-3 and TRBJ2-7; TRBD1 matches at 11 bases. The CDR3 is 17 amino acids. V shed 2 bases and J 4 bases; nucleotides not matched to a gene: 10. Germline V CDR1 and CDR2: LGHNA, YSLEER. CDR3 sequence reads: CASSQLRTGGIVYEQYF. CDR3 in DNA: TGCGCCAGCAGCCAACTCCGGACAGGGGGCATCGTTTACGAGCAGTACTTC.

This clone was detected a few times. This chain's CDR3 is CASSFDRDTEAFF. As DNA, the CDR3 is TGTGCCAGCAGCTTTGACAGGGACACTGAAGCTTTCTTT. The chain carries TRBV7-3 and TRBJ1-1; 7 positions match TRBD1. Per the germline V gene, CDR1 is SGHTA and CDR2 is FQGTGA. CDR3 size: 13 residues. V shed 3 bases and J 3 bases; nucleotides not matched to a gene: 1.

On this clone: The sample contains more than one DNA sequence encoding this CDR3. The CDR3 sequence is CASSWGQGDGYTF. The DNA of the CDR3 is TGCGCCAGCAGCTGGGGACAGGGGGATGGCTACACCTTC. This chain links TRBV5-1 with TRBJ1-2; 11 bases match TRBD1. CDR3 length equals 13 residues. Germline V gene lookup returns CDR1 SGHRS and CDR2 YFSETQ. The V and J ends lost 3 bases and 6 bases, in that order; junction bases with no gene match: 1.

The CDR3 region has the DNA TGCGCCAGCAGCCCGGTCGGGGGTTCGAACACTGAAGCTTTCTTT. It specifies CASSPVGGSNTEAFF. The chain uses TRBV5-1 and TRBJ1-1; maybe TRBD1 (5 bases). This CDR3 has 15 amino acids. The V gene lost 4 bases and the J gene lost 1 base, with 14 bases spanning the gap. Germline lookup yields CDR1 SGHRS and CDR2 YFSETQ. The full variable domain, its missing parts supplied by reference TRBV5-1 and TRBJ1-1, is KAGVTQTPRYLIKTRGQQVTLSCSPISGHRSVSWYQQTPGQGLQFLFEYFSETQRNKGNFPGRFSGRQFSNSRSEMNVSTLELGDSALYLCASSPVGGSNTEAFFGQGTRLTVV.

This rearrangement joins TRBV28 to TRBJ1-2, with a tentative D call TRBD1 (6 bases). V lost 10 bases and J lost 5, with 20 bases in between. Germline CDR1 and CDR2: MDHEN and SYDVKM. The CDR3 is 14 amino acids. CDR3 bases: TGTGCCACCATCACTGGACAGCGTTTATATGGCTACACCTTC. This gives the protein CATITGQRLYGYTF.

This clone was detected only once. V is TRBV27 and J is TRBJ1-2; D might be TRBD1 (5 bases). CDR3 length: 15 residues. V dropped 0 bases and J dropped 7 bases, with 15 bases sitting between them. Germline CDR1 MNHEY, CDR2 SMNVEV (reference sequence). The CDR3 loop reads CASSLSGGGSGGYTF. CDR3 sequence (DNA): TGTGCCAGCAGTTTATCCGGGGGAGGATCGGGTGGCTACACCTTC.

This sequence joins TRBV10-2 and TRBJ2-7; 11 nucleotides line up with TRBD2. This CDR3 contains 14 residues. The germline gives CDR1 WSHSY, CDR2 SAAADI. The J segment lost 4 bases and the V segment lost 4 bases, leaving 3 bases of the junction unmatched. This CDR3 is CASSGSGGVYEQYF. DNA for the CDR3: TGCGCCAGCAGTGGTAGCGGGGGGGTTTACGAGCAGTACTTC.